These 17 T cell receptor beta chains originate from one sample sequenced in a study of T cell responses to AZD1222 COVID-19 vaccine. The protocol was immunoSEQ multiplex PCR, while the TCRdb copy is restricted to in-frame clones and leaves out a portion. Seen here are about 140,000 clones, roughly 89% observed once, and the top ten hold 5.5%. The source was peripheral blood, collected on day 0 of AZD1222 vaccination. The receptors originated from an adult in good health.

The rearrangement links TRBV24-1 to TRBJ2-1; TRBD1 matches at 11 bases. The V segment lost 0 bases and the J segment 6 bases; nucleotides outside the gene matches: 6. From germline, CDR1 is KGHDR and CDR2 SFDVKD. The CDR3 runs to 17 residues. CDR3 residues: CATSDLGGTGGVNEQFF. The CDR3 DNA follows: TGTGCCACCAGTGATTTGGGCGGGACAGGGGGTGTCAATGAGCAGTTCTTC.

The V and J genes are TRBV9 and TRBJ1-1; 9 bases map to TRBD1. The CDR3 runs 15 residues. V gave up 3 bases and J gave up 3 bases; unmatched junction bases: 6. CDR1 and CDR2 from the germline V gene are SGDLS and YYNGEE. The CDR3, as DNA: TGTGCCAGCAGCGCCGGGGACAGGGAGGACACTGAAGCTTTCTTT. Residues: CASSAGDREDTEAFF.

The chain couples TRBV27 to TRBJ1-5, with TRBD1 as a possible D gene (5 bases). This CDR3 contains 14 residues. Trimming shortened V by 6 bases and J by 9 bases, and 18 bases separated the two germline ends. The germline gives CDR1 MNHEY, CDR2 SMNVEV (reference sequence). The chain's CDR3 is CASSRIGVERPQHF. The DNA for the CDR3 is TGTGCCAGCAGCCGAATAGGGGTTGAGAGGCCCCAGCATTTT.

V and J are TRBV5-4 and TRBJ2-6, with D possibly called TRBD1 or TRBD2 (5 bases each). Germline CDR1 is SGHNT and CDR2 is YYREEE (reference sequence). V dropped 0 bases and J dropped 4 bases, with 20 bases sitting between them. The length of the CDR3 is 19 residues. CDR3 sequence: CASSLGWGRVTLGANVLTF. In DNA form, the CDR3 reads TGTGCCAGCAGCTTGGGGTGGGGACGGGTAACACTAGGGGCCAACGTCCTGACTTTC. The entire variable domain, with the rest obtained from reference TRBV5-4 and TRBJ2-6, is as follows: ETGVTQSPTHLIKTRGQQVTLRCSSQSGHNTVSWYQQALGQGPQFIFQYYREEENGRGNFPPRFSGLQFPNYSSELNVNALELDDSALYLCASSLGWGRVTLGANVLTFGAGSRLTVL.

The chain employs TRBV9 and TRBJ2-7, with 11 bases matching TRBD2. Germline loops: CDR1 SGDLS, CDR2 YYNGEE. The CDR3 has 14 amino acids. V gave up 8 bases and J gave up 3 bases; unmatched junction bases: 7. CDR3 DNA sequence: TGTGCCAGTTCACTAGCGGGAGATTACTACGAGCAGTACTTC. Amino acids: CASSLAGDYYEQYF.

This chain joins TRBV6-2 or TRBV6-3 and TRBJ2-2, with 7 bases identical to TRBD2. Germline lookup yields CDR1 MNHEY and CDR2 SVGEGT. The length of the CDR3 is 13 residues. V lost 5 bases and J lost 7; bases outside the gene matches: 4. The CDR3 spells CASSRTSRGELFF. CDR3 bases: TGTGCCAGCAGTCGGACTAGTCGCGGGGAGCTGTTTTTT.

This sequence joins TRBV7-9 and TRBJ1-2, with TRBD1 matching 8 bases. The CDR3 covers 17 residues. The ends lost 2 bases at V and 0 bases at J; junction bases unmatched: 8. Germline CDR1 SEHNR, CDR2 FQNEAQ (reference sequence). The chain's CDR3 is CASSLKAGTGPNYGYTF. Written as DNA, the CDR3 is TGTGCCAGCAGCTTAAAGGCCGGGACAGGACCTAACTATGGCTACACCTTC.

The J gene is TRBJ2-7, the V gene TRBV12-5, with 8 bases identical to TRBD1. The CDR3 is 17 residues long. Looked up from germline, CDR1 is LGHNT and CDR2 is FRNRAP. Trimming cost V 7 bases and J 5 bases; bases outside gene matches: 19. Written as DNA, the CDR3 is TGTGCTAGTGCCCTCGCAGTAGGACAGGGTCAGAGAAACGAGCAGTACTTC. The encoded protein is CASALAVGQGQRNEQYF.

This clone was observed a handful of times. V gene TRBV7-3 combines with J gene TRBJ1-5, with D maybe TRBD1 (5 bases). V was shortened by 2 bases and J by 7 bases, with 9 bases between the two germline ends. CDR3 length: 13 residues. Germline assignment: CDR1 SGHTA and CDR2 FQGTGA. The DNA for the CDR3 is TGTGCCAGCAGCTTATTCAGGGACCAGCCCCAGCATTTT. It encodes CASSLFRDQPQHF.

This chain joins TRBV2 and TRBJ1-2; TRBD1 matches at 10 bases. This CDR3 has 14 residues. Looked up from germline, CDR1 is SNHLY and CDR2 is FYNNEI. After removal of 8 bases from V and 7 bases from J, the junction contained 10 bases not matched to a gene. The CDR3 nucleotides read TGTGCCAGCTTGGGGCCGGGACAGGGGTTTGGCTACACCTTC. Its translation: CASLGPGQGFGYTF. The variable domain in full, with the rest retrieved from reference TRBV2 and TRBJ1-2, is EPEVTQTPSHQVTQMGQEVILRCVPISNHLYFYWYRQILGQKVEFLVSFYNNEISEKSEIFDDQFSVERPDGSNFTLKIRSTKLEDSAMYFCASLGPGQGFGYTFGSGTRLTVV.

The CDR3 nucleotides read TGTGCCAGCAGCTCTTCTAGACTAGCGAGTGAGCAGTTCTTC. Protein: CASSSSRLASEQFF. This chain uses TRBV7-3 with TRBJ2-1, with TRBD2 matching 8 bases. Trimming cost V 4 bases and J 9 bases; bases outside gene matches: 8. This CDR3 is built from 14 residues. Germline CDR1 SGHTA, CDR2 FQGTGA.

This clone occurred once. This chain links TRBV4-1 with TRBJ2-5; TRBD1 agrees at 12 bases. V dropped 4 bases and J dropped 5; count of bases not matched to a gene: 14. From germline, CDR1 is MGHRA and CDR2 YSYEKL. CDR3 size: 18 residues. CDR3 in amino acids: CASSPVIRRDRGLETQYF. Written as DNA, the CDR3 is TGCGCCAGCAGCCCCGTAATCCGTCGGGACAGGGGGCTGGAGACCCAGTACTTC.

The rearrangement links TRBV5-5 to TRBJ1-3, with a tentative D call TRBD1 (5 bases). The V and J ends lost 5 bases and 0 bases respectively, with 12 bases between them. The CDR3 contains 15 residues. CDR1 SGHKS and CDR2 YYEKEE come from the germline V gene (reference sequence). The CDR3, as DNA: TGTGCCAGCAGATCCGGGGCCTACTCTGGAAACACCATATATTTT. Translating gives CASRSGAYSGNTIYF.

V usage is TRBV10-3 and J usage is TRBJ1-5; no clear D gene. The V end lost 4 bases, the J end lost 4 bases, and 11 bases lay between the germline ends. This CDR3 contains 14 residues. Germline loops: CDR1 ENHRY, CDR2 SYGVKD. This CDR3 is CAISGALINQPQHF. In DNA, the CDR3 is TGTGCCATCAGTGGGGCCCTGATAAATCAGCCCCAGCATTTT.

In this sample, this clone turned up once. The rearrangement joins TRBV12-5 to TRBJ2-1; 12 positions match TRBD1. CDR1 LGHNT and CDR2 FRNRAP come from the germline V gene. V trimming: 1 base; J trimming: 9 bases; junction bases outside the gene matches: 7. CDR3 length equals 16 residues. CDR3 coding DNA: TGTGCTAGTGGTTTGGACCCCGGGACAGGGGGCCTTGAGCAGTTCTTC. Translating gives CASGLDPGTGGLEQFF.

CDR3 protein: CASSPPSGLGSSNQPQHF. CDR3 coding DNA: TGTGCCAGCAGTCCACCCTCGGGGTTGGGATCGAGCAATCAGCCCCAGCATTTT. This chain connects TRBV28 to TRBJ1-5; D call uncertain. V was pared by 5 bases and J by 1 base, with 21 bases between. The CDR3 length is 18 residues. Germline V lookup: CDR1 MDHEN, CDR2 SYDVKM.

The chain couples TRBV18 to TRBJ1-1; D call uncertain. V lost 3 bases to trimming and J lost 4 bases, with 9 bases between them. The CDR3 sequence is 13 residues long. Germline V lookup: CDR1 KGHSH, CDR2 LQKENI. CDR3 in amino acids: CASSPGRSTEAFF. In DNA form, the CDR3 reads TGTGCCAGCTCACCCGGACGGAGCACTGAAGCTTTCTTT.